This is a list of T cell receptor beta chains from one sample in a study of T cell responses to AZD1222 COVID-19 vaccine. This table comes from immunoSEQ multiplex PCR, and its TCRdb copy is limited to in-frame clones, with some not included. This sample has under 200,000 clones; approximately 94% occur once, and the top ten carry approximately 4%. The specimen was peripheral blood, collected 28 days after the second dose of the MenACWY control vaccine. These receptor sequences come from an adult who received the MenACWY meningococcal vaccine as a control. CDR3s include the opening cysteine and the closing phenylalanine or tryptophan. D genes are given only for firm matches. Clone size is stated in some rows and not others, as once, few, many or a class when expanded.

cdr3_nt | cdr3_aa | clone_size | d_call | j_call | v_call
TGTGCCAGCTCACCACCTACTACAACCGGGACAGGGCTCCGTGGCTACACCTTC | CASSPPTTTGTGLRGYTF | . | TRBD1 | TRBJ1-2 | TRBV18
TGTGCCAGCACCCGGGGAGGCAGGGCCCCCTCTGGCTACACCTTC | CASTRGGRAPSGYTF | once | . | TRBJ1-2 | TRBV6-5
TGTGCCAGTAGTATCCGGGACAGACCTACGGAGCAGTACTTC | CASSIRDRPTEQYF | . | TRBD1 | TRBJ2-7 | TRBV19
TGTGCCAGCCGACAGCGGGAGCCGAATGAGCAGTTCTTC | CASRQREPNEQFF | . | TRBD2 | TRBJ2-1 | TRBV12-3/TRBV12-4
TGTGCCACTAAACCGCGGGGGACTCAGCCCCAGCATTTT | CATKPRGTQPQHF | once | . | TRBJ1-5 | TRBV19
TGTGCCAGTAGTATAGGGGAATCTAATCAGCCCCAGCATTTT | CASSIGESNQPQHF | . | . | TRBJ1-5 | TRBV19
TGTGCCACTGGACGGTCAGAGACCCAGTACTTC | CATGRSETQYF | . | . | TRBJ2-5 | TRBV10-3
TGTGCCAGCAGCAAAAGGGGTCTAGCGGGGTATACGCAGTATTTT | CASSKRGLAGYTQYF | once | TRBD2 | TRBJ2-3 | TRBV7-2
TGTGCCAGCAGCTTAGTGGGGGACAGGGCCGAGCAGTACTTC | CASSLVGDRAEQYF | . | TRBD1 | TRBJ2-7 | TRBV7-2
TGTGCCAGCAGCTTAACGACTAGCGGGAGCGGTGATACGCAGTATTTT | CASSLTTSGSGDTQYF | . | TRBD2 | TRBJ2-3 | TRBV7-9
TGTGCCAGCAGGACCGGGGGTAGCACTGAAGCTTTCTTT | CASRTGGSTEAFF | . | . | TRBJ1-1 | TRBV3-1/TRBV3-2